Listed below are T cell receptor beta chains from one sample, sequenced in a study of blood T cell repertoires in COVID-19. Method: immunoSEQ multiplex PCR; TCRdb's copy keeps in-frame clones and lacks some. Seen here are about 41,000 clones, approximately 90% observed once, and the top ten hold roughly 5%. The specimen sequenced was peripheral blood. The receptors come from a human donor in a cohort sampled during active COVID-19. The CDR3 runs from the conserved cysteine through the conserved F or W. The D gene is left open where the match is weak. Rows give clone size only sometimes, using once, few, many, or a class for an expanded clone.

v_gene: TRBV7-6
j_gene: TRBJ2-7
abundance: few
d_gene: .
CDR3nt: TGTGCCAGCAGCTTAGATGACAGAGGCATAGACGAGCAGTACTTC
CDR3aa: CASSLDDRGIDEQYF

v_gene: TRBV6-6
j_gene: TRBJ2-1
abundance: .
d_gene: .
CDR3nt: TGTGCCAGCAGTAGGGGACACTACAATGAGCAGTTCTTC
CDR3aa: CASSRGHYNEQFF

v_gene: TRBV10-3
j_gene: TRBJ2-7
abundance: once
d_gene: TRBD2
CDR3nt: TGTGCCATCAGTGAAGGGGCGGGAGGTAACGAGCAGTACTTC
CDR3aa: CAISEGAGGNEQYF

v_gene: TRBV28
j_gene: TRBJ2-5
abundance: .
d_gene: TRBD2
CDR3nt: TGTGCCAGCAGCCTGACTAGCGGGAGAGAGACCCAGTACTTC
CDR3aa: CASSLTSGRETQYF

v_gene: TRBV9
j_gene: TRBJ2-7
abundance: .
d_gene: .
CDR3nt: TGTGCCAGCAGCGTAGGCAGGGAAGGTCCCTACGAGCAGTACTTC
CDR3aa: CASSVGREGPYEQYF

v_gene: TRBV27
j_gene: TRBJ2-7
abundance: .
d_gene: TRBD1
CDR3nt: TGTGCCAGCAGTCCACGGACAGGGGGCTCCTACGAGCAGTACTTC
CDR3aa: CASSPRTGGSYEQYF

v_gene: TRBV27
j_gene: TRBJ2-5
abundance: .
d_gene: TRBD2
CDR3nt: TGTGCCAGCAGTCCCAGGGCGTCTAGCGGGGGGCAAGAGACCCAGTACTTC
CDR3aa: CASSPRASSGGQETQYF

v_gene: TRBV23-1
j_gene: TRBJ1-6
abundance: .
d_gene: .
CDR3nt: TGCGCCAGCATTCACTATGAGTGGTGCAACACTCTAGACAGCTCCTATAATTCACCCCTCCACTTT
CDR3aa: CASIHYEWCNTLDSSYNSPLHF

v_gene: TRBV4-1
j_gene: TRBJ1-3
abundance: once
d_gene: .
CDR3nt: TGCGCCAGCAGACGTAGCGGGATTCAGGGAAACACCATATATTTT
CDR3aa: CASRRSGIQGNTIYF

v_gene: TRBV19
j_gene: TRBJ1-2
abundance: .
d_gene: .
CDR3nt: TGTGCCAGTAGTAGTACAGGGAGCGGCTACACCTTC
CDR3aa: CASSSTGSGYTF

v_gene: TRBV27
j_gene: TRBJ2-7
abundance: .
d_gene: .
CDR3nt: TGTGCCAGCAGTCAGGGCTTTGGGGGGTACGAGCAGTACTTC
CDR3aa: CASSQGFGGYEQYF

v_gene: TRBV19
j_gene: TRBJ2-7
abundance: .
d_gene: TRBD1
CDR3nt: TGTGCCAGTAGAGCGACAGGGTTCCCCTACGAGCAGTACTTC
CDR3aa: CASRATGFPYEQYF

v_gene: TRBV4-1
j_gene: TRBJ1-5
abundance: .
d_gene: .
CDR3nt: TGCGCCAGCAGCCAAACTACACAGGGAACTAATCAGCCCCAGCATTTT
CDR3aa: CASSQTTQGTNQPQHF

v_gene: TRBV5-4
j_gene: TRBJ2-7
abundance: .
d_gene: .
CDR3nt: TGTGCCAGCAGCTTAACGTCAGGGCTGCAGTACTTC
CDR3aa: CASSLTSGLQYF

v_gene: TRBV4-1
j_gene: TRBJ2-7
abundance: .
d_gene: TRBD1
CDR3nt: TGCGCCAGCAGCCCCTCCTCCGGACAGGGATCCTACGAGCAGTACTTC
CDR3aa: CASSPSSGQGSYEQYF

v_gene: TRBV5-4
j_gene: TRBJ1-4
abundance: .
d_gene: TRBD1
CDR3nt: TGTGCCAGCAGCTCAAAGACAGGGGGTGAAAAACTGTTTTTT
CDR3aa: CASSSKTGGEKLFF

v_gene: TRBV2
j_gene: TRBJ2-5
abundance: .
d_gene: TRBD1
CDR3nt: TGTGCCAGCAGGGGGACAGGGGGCCGGCAAGAGACCCAGTACTTC
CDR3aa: CASRGTGGRQETQYF

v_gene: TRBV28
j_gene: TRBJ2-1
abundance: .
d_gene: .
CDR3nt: TGTGCCAGCATCGGTGGGAGTTTGGGCAATGAGCAGTTCTTC
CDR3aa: CASIGGSLGNEQFF

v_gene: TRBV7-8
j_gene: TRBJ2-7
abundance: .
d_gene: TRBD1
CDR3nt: TGTGCCAGCAGCGTCGACAGGGGTCGGTTCGAGCAGTACTTC
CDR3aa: CASSVDRGRFEQYF

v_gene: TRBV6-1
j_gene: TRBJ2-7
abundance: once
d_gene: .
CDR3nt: TGTGCCAGCAGTGAAGCGCTAAGACAGCCTACCTACGAGCAGTACTTC
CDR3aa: CASSEALRQPTYEQYF

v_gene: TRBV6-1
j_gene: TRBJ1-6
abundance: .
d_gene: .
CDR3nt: TGTGCCAGCAGTGAAGCGGGGGGTAATTCACCCCTCCACTTT
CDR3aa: CASSEAGGNSPLHF

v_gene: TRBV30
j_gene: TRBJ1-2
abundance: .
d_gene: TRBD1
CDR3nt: TGTGCCTGGAGTGTCTTGGAGGGGGCTGCTGGCTACACCTTC
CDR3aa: CAWSVLEGAAGYTF

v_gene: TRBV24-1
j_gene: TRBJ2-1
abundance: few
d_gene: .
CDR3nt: TGTGCCACCAGTGACAATACTAGGAATGAGCAGTTCTTC
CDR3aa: CATSDNTRNEQFF

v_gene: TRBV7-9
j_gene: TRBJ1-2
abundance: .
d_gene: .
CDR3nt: TGTGCCAGCAGCCAAGACAGGAGTCAGTCTTATGGCTACACCTTC
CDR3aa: CASSQDRSQSYGYTF

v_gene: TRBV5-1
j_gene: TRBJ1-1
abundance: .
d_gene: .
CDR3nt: TGCGCCAGCAGCTCAAGGGGTGACTGGGGGGTGAACACTGAAGCTTTCTTT
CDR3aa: CASSSRGDWGVNTEAFF

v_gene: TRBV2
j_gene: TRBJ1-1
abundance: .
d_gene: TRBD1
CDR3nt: TGTGCCAGCAGTGCTTCCACAGGGGTGGGCACTGAAGCTTTCTTT
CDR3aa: CASSASTGVGTEAFF

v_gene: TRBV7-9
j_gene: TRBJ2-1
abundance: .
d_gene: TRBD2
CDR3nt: TGTGCCAGCAGCTGGACTAGCGGGGATGAGCAGTTCTTC
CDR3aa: CASSWTSGDEQFF

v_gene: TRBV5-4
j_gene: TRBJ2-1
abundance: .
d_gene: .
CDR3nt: TGTGCCAGCAGCTTTACTTCCAATGAGCAGTTCTTC
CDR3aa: CASSFTSNEQFF

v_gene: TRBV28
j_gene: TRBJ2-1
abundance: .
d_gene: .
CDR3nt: TGTGCCAGCAGTTTAAAGGGACTCCTTCTTTACAATGAGCAGTTCTTC
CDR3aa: CASSLKGLLLYNEQFF

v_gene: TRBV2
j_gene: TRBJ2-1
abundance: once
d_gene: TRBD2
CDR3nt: TGTGCCAGCAGGAAACGCGGGAGGCCTTCGGATGAGCAGTTCTTC
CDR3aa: CASRKRGRPSDEQFF

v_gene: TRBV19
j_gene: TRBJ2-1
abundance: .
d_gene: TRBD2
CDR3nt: TGTGCCAGTAGTATAGATGTGGGGACTAGCGGGCCTAAGCAGTTCTTC
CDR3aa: CASSIDVGTSGPKQFF

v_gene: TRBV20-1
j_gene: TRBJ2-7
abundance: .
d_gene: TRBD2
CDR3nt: TGCAGTGCTAGTGTGGCCGGGAGGGCTTACGAGCAGTACTTC
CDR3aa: CSASVAGRAYEQYF

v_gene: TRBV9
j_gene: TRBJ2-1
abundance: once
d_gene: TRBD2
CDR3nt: TGTGCCAGCAGCGTAGCGGGACTAGCGGGAGGGCCGCTGGGGAATGAGCAGTTCTTC
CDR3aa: CASSVAGLAGGPLGNEQFF

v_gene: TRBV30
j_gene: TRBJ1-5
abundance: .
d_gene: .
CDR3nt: TGTGCCTGGAGTGGTGGGGGGGAGCCCCAGCATTTT
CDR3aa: CAWSGGGEPQHF

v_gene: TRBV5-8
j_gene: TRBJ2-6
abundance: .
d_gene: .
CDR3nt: TGTGCCAGCAGCTTGGACGGCTCTGGGGCCAACGTCCTGACTTTC
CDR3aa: CASSLDGSGANVLTF

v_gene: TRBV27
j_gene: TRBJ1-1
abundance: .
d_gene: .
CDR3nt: TGTGCCAGCAGTTACAGGTACATGAACACTGAAGCTTTCTTT
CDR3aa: CASSYRYMNTEAFF

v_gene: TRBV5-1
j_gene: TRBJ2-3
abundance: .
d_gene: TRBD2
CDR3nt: TGCGCCAGCAGCCCTCGAGGACTAGCGGGAGCCATAGATACGCAGTATTTT
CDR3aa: CASSPRGLAGAIDTQYF

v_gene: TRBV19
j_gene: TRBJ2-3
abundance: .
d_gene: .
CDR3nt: TGTGCCAGTAGTATAATCAGGGCAGATACGCAGTATTTT
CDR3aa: CASSIIRADTQYF

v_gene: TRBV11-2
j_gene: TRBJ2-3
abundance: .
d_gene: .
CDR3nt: TGTGCCAGCAGCTGGGGGCGAGATACGCAGTATTTT
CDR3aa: CASSWGRDTQYF

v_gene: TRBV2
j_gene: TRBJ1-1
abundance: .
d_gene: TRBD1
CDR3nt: TGTGCCAGCTCGACAGGGATGAACACTGAAGCTTTCTTT
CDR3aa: CASSTGMNTEAFF

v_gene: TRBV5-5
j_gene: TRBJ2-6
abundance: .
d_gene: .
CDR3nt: TGTGCCAGCAGACAAAGCTCTGGGGCCAACGTCCTGACTTTC
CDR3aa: CASRQSSGANVLTF

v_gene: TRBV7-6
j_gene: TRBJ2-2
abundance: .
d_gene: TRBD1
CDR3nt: TGTGCCAGCAGCTTGCTGGGACAGAGCTCCAACACCGGGGAGCTGTTTTTT
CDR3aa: CASSLLGQSSNTGELFF

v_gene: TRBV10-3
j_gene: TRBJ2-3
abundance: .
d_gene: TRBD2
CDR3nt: TGTGCCATCAGTGAGTCGCAACTAGCGGGAGGGAGGGATACGCAGTATTTT
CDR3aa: CAISESQLAGGRDTQYF

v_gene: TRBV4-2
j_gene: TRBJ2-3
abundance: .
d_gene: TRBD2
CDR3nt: TGTGCCAGCAGCCCACTACCACTAGCGGGAGAACGCACAGATACGCAGTATTTT
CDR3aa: CASSPLPLAGERTDTQYF

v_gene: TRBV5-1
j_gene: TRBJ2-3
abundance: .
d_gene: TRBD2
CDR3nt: TGCGCCAGCAGCAGAATAGCGGGAGAGGTGACAGATACGCAGTATTTT
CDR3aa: CASSRIAGEVTDTQYF

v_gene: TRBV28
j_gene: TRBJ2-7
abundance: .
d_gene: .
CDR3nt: TGTGCCATCAGGGGGGGAGCCAGAGCCTACGAGCAGTACTTC
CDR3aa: CAIRGGARAYEQYF

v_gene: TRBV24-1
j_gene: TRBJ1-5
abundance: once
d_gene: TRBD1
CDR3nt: TGTGCCACCAGTGATTCTGGACAGGCGGCCCAGCATTTT
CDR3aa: CATSDSGQAAQHF

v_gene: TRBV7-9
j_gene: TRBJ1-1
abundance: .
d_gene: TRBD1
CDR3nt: TGTGCCAGCAGCTTAGGAGGGACAGGTGGCTACACTGAAGCTTTCTTT
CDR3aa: CASSLGGTGGYTEAFF

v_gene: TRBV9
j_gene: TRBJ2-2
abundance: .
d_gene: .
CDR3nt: TGTGCCAGCAGCGTTTTATCTGCCGGGGAGCTGTTTTTT
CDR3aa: CASSVLSAGELFF

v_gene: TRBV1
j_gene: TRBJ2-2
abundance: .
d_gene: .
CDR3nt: TGCACCAGCAGCCAAACCGGGGATAACACCGGGGAGCTGTTTTTT
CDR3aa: CTSSQTGDNTGELFF

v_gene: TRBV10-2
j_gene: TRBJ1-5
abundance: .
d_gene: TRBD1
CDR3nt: TGCGCCAGCACCCCAGGGGGTGTCGATCAGCCCCAGCATTTT
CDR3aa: CASTPGGVDQPQHF

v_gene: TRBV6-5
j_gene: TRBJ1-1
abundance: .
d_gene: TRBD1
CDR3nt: TGTGCCAGCAGCCTACGGGACAGTGAAGCTTTCTTT
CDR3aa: CASSLRDSEAFF

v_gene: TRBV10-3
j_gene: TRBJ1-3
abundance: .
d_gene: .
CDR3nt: TGTGCCATCAGTGAGTCGGGTCGGAGCTCTGGAAACACCATATATTTT
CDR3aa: CAISESGRSSGNTIYF

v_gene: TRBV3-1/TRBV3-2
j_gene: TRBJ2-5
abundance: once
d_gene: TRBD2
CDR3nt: TGTGCCAGCAGCCAAGGGCTACTAGCGGGAGTGGGGCAAGAGACCCAGTACTTC
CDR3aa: CASSQGLLAGVGQETQYF

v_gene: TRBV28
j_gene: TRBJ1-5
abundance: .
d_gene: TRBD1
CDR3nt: TGTGCCAGCGGGGACAGGGGGCTTAAGGGCAATCAGCCCCAGCATTTT
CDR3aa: CASGDRGLKGNQPQHF

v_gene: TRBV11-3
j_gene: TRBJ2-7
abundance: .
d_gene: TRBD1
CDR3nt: TGTGCCAGCACCACGGGACAGAGCTACGAGCAGTACTTC
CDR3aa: CASTTGQSYEQYF

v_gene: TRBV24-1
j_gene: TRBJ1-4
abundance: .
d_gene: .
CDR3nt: TGTGCCACCAGTCGGGGTACTAATGAAAAACTGTTTTTT
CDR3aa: CATSRGTNEKLFF

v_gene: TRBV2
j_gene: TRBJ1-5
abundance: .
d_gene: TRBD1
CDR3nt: TGTGCCAGTCAGGGGGCCAGCAATCAGCCCCAGCATTTT
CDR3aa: CASQGASNQPQHF

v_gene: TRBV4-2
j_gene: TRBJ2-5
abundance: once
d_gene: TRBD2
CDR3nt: TGTGCCAGCAGCCTCCGACTAGCGGTTGAAGAGACCCAGTACTTC
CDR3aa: CASSLRLAVEETQYF